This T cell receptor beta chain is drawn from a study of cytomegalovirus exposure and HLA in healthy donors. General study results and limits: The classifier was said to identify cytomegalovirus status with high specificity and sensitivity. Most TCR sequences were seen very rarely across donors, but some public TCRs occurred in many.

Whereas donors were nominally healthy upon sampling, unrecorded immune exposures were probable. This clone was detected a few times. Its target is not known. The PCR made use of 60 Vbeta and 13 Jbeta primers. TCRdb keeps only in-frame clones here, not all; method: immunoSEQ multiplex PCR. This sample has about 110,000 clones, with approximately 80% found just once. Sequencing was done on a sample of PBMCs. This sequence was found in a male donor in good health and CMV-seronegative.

Here the CDR3 DNA reads TGTGCCAGCAGTGAGAGGGGGGAAGCTTTCTTT. Protein sequence: CASSERGEAFF. This rearrangement joins TRBV2 to TRBJ1-1; possibly TRBD1 for D (6 bases). The CDR3 spans 11 residues. CDR1 is SNHLY and CDR2 is FYNNEI in the germline V gene. V was clipped by 3 bases and J by 8 bases, with 7 bases between them.